This entry lists 8 T cell receptor beta chains sequenced from one sample in a study of T-cell memory formation after mild COVID-19. TCRdb analysed the 5' RACE reads with MiXCR anew, one entry per CDR3 protein. Here the sample spans roughly 110,000 distinct CDR3 sequences, about 24% being singletons. What was sequenced was PBMCs or a T cell subset sorted from them (not recorded which). These receptors were collected from a man aged 18 to 30 who had mild COVID-19 (a few samples of this study predate the infection). Cell type and time point are not known.

The chain links TRBV20-1 to TRBJ1-2; D remains unclear. Trimming cost V 1 base and J 5 bases, with 17 bases left between them. CDR3 length: 15 residues. The V gene's germline CDR1 is DFQATT and CDR2 SNEGSKA (reference sequence). CDR3: CSARVWREEAYGYTF. CDR3 DNA: TGCAGTGCTAGAGTTTGGAGGGAGGAGGCATATGGCTACACCTTC.

This clonotype turned up a few times. This rearrangement joins TRBV7-6 to TRBJ2-2; either TRBD1 or TRBD2 may supply D (5 bases each). Germline lookup yields CDR1 SGHVS and CDR2 FNYEAQ. Trimming stripped 2 bases from V and 5 bases from J, with 15 bases between. The CDR3 spans 16 residues. CDR3 residues: CASSLRGRDATGELFF. The CDR3 bases are TGTGCCAGCAGCTTAAGGGGCAGGGACGCAACCGGGGAGCTGTTTTTT.

This clonotype has more than one count but fewer than ten. The chain's CDR3 is CASSWTGQGADYGYTF. In nucleotides, the CDR3 is TGTGCCAGCAGCTGGACCGGACAGGGGGCGGACTATGGCTACACCTTC. This chain joins TRBV6-5 and TRBJ1-2, with 11 bases lining up with TRBD1. CDR3 size: 16 residues. V lost 6 bases to trimming and J lost 3 bases; unmatched junction nucleotides: 9. The V gene's germline CDR1 is MNHEY and CDR2 SVGAGI.

The table lists this clonotype with a few counts. The chain uses TRBV7-6 and TRBJ2-7; possibly TRBD1 for D (5 bases). With 5 bases removed from V and 0 bases from J, the gap between germline ends came to 11 bases. Germline loops: CDR1 SGHVS, CDR2 FNYEAQ. CDR3 length: 14 residues. The CDR3 is CASSPQGSSYEQYF. The DNA of the CDR3 is TGTGCCAGCAGCCCCCAGGGCAGCTCCTACGAGCAGTACTTC.

The chain links TRBV4-1 to TRBJ1-2; 10 nucleotides match TRBD1. Germline CDR1 and CDR2: MGHRA and YSYEKL. The CDR3 sequence is 16 residues long. The V gene end was trimmed by 4 bases and the J gene end by 0 bases; junction bases not matched to a gene: 5. The CDR3 coding sequence is TGCGCCAGCAGCCTCCGGACAGGGGGGACTAACTATGGCTACACCTTC. It specifies CASSLRTGGTNYGYTF.

The J gene is TRBJ2-7, the V gene TRBV20-1, with D possibly matching TRBD1 (6 bases). Trimming pared 5 bases from V and 0 bases from J, leaving 14 bases between. CDR3 size: 14 residues. Germline values: CDR1 DFQATT, CDR2 SNEGSKA (reference sequence). The CDR3 loop reads CSAGTPESSYEQYF. CDR3 sequence (DNA): TGCAGTGCTGGGACACCAGAAAGCTCCTACGAGCAGTACTTC.

This clonotype was seen only a few times. The chain links TRBV27 to TRBJ1-2, with D perhaps TRBD1 (6 bases). The V end was cut by 5 bases, the J end by 0 bases, with 19 bases between. From germline, CDR1 is MNHEY and CDR2 SMNVEV (reference sequence). This CDR3 spans 17 amino acids. In DNA form, the CDR3 reads TGTGCCAGCAGTCGAGGACAGAGTGAAGAGACTAACTATGGCTACACCTTC. Residues: CASSRGQSEETNYGYTF.

This clonotype was detected only a few times. This sequence joins TRBV7-9 and TRBJ2-7; D ambiguous. The CDR3 covers 12 residues. The V end lost 3 bases, the J end lost 2 bases, and 5 bases lay between the germline ends. Per germline, CDR1 SEHNR and CDR2 FQNEAQ (reference sequence). CDR3 amino acids: CASSFYPYEQYV. The CDR3 region has the DNA TGTGCCAGCAGCTTTTACCCCTACGAGCAGTACGTC.